Described below is a single T cell receptor (beta chain) sequence and its context. This CDR3 region has 13 residues. V dropped 4 bases and J dropped 2 bases, with 7 bases sitting between them. Per the germline V gene, CDR1 is ENHRY and CDR2 is SYGVKD. This entry comes from a study of blood T cell repertoires in COVID-19. Ages ranged from about 18 to 100 years, with residence in 20 to 30 US areas. Self-reported history from a screening survey and questionnaire set each donor's cohort. Someone with COVID-19 had been met by exposed participants within 2 weeks before study entry. As handled by the study authors: It was from reference gene primer amplification that nucleated cell counts were estimated. Sequencing used immunoSEQ multiplex PCR; TCRdb keeps in-frame clones, though not all of them. The V and J calls and clone size are taken from that table; D and trimming were inferred from the DNA. The sample consists of hundreds of thousands of clones, roughly four fifths of them appearing once.

The source of this sequence is a woman aged 40-49 years who had been exposed to COVID-19. The rearrangement joins TRBV10-3 to TRBJ2-3; D not resolved. The specimen was PBMCs or T cells enriched from blood (not recorded which). The chain's CDR3 is CAISAEPTDTQYF. The CDR3 DNA sequence: TGTGCCATCAGTGCAGAACCCACAGATACGCAGTATTTT.